These 26 T cell receptor beta chains were all obtained from the same sample, sequenced in a study of neurological immune-mediated disorders. As to time point: longitudinal time-point 2. TCRdb re-called the 5' RACE reads through MiXCR, storing one row per CDR3 protein. The sample shows under 50,000 distinct CDR3 sequences, over 10% of them seen only once. The material sequenced was PBMCs. These receptors were taken from a male donor with HTLV-1-associated myelopathy (HAM/TSP).

This clonotype was detected ten times or more. The V and J genes are TRBV24-1 and TRBJ1-2; TRBD1 matches at 9 bases. Germline CDR1 reads KGHDR; CDR2 reads SFDVKD. The length of the CDR3 is 14 residues. Unmatched junction bases numbered 3, after V lost 3 bases and J lost 5 bases. DNA for the CDR3: TGTGCCACCAGTGATAACAGGGGGCTATATGGCTACACCTTC. Translating it yields CATSDNRGLYGYTF.

This clonotype was seen many times. This chain joins TRBV7-2 and TRBJ2-7; 8 positions match TRBD1. The germline gives CDR1 SGHTA, CDR2 FQGNSA. This CDR3 is 12 amino acids long. Trimming at V came to 5 bases and at J to 5 bases, leaving 2 bases not matched to a gene. The CDR3 region has the DNA TGTGCCAGCAGCCCGACAGGGGACGAGCAGTACTTC. Its protein is CASSPTGDEQYF.

There are many counts of this clonotype. The rearrangement joins TRBV28 to TRBJ1-5, with D unclear. Trimming removed 8 bases at V and 2 bases at J, with 16 bases between. The germline CDR1 and CDR2 sequences are MDHEN and SYDVKM. This CDR3 spans 15 amino acids. CDR3 nucleotide sequence: TGTGCCAGCTGCGGGCCCGGCCAAGGCAATCAGCCCCAGCATTTT. As protein: CASCGPGQGNQPQHF.

The genes are TRBV9 and TRBJ2-7; D may be TRBD1 or TRBD2 (5 bases each). TRBJ2-1 matches the DNA end more closely, so the J call is doubtful. CDR1 SGDLS and CDR2 YYNGEE come from the germline V gene. The CDR3 contains 15 residues. CDR3 in amino acids: CASSVDYSTRDEQFF. The CDR3 DNA is TGTGCCAGCAGCGTAGACTATAGCACGAGGGACGAGCAGTTCTTC.

In its sample, this clonotype was seen many times. This sequence joins TRBV28 and TRBJ2-3, with D perhaps TRBD1 or TRBD2 (5 bases each). The V gene lost 7 bases and the J gene lost 2 bases, with 13 bases spanning the gap. This CDR3 has 14 residues. Germline loops: CDR1 MDHEN, CDR2 SYDVKM. CDR3 coding DNA: TGTGCCAGCATCAAGGGACCGTTCACAGATACGCAGTATTTT. It encodes CASIKGPFTDTQYF.

About this clonotype itself: It is likely a read error, because the conserved phenylalanine at the end of the CDR3 is missing. The rearrangement uses TRBV28 and TRBJ2-4; 7 bases line up with TRBD2. V dropped 2 bases and J dropped 5; count of bases not matched to a gene: 6. The CDR3 has 15 amino acids. Germline V CDR1 and CDR2: MDHEN, SYDVKM. CDR3 in amino acids: CASSLIAGRENIQYY. In nucleotides, the CDR3 is TGTGCCAGCAGTTTAATTGCAGGGAGGGAAAACATTCAGTACTAC.

This clonotype occurred many times. The CDR3 DNA sequence: TGCGCCAGCAGCTTGGCCGCTAGCGGGAACAACAATGAGCAGTTCTTC. This translates into CASSLAASGNNNEQFF. This chain links TRBV5-1 with TRBJ2-1; TRBD2 aligns across 9 bases. Germline-derived CDR1 and CDR2 are SGHRS and YFSETQ. This CDR3 comprises 16 residues. V was clipped by 0 bases and J by 5 bases; unmatched bases: 6.

This clonotype was observed a handful of times. The chain joins TRBV7-8 to TRBJ2-2, with D tentatively TRBD1 (5 bases). Looked up from germline, CDR1 is SGHVS and CDR2 is FQNEAQ. The CDR3 is 16 amino acids. The V and J ends lost 5 bases and 0 bases respectively, with 13 bases between them. CDR3 sequence (DNA): TGTGCCAGCAGCCGCGTGTGGGGCGCGAACACCGGGGAGCTGTTTTTT. Its protein is CASSRVWGANTGELFF.

This clonotype occurred many times. The rearrangement joins TRBV5-1 to TRBJ2-7, with TRBD1 matching over 8 bases. J gave up 3 bases and V 3 bases, and 8 bases lay outside the gene matches. Per germline, CDR1 SGHRS and CDR2 YFSETQ. The CDR3 has 15 residues. CDR3 amino acids: CASSSGQAVVYEQYF. In DNA form, the CDR3 reads TGCGCCAGCAGCTCGGGACAGGCCGTGGTCTACGAGCAGTACTTC.

This clonotype was recorded many times. The chain couples TRBV7-9 to TRBJ2-1; D is possibly TRBD1 (5 bases). The CDR3 runs to 15 residues. CDR1 is SEHNR and CDR2 is FQNEAQ in the germline V gene (reference sequence). Trimming removed 4 bases from V and 9 bases from J, with 19 bases in between. The chain's CDR3 is CASSSPPGRVSEQFF. In DNA, the CDR3 is TGTGCCAGCAGCTCCCCCCCGGGCAGGGTGAGTGAGCAGTTCTTC.

There are many counts of this clonotype. This sequence joins TRBV5-1 and TRBJ2-7; 8 nucleotides match TRBD1. Germline CDR1 SGHRS, CDR2 YFSETQ. This CDR3 has 14 amino acids. The V gene end was trimmed by 3 bases and the J gene end by 2 bases; junction bases not matched to a gene: 4. The CDR3 here is CASSWGTGPYEQYF. CDR3 nucleotide sequence: TGCGCCAGCAGCTGGGGGACAGGACCCTACGAGCAGTACTTC.

This clonotype has at least ten counts. This chain joins TRBV5-1 and TRBJ2-1; D unclear. Germline V gene lookup returns CDR1 SGHRS and CDR2 YFSETQ. This CDR3 is built from 13 residues. Trimming took off 5 bases at V and 8 bases at J, with 14 bases between the two ends. The CDR3 nucleotides are TGCGCCAGCAGGGGTGACTTAGCCCATGAGCAGTTCTTC. Residues: CASRGDLAHEQFF.

This clonotype was counted many times. The genes are TRBV5-1 and TRBJ1-2; D ambiguous. This CDR3 has 13 amino acids. The V gene lost 0 bases and the J gene lost 8 bases, with 11 bases spanning the gap. The germline gives CDR1 SGHRS, CDR2 YFSETQ. The CDR3 is CASSLEVTRGYTF. The DNA of the CDR3 is TGCGCCAGCAGCTTGGAAGTGACCAGGGGCTACACCTTC.

This clonotype was counted many times. This CDR3 is CASRHLGRDYGYTF. CDR3 bases: TGTGCCAGCAGGCATCTGGGACGGGACTATGGCTACACCTTC. J is TRBJ1-2 and V is TRBV6-6, with D possibly TRBD1 on 5 matching bases. Trimming took 6 bases from V and 3 from J, leaving 14 bases between them. This CDR3 has 14 amino acids. The germline CDR1 and CDR2 sequences are MNHNY and SVGAGI (reference sequence).

There are many counts of this clonotype. In nucleotides, the CDR3 is TGTGCCAGCAGTCAAAGTGGTAACTATGGCTACACCTTC. Amino acids: CASSQSGNYGYTF. This chain uses TRBV6-2 or TRBV6-3 with TRBJ1-2; D is uncertain. With 5 bases removed from V and 1 base from J, the gap between germline ends came to 8 bases. The V gene's germline CDR1 is MNHEY and CDR2 SVGEGT. This CDR3 is 13 amino acids long.

This clonotype has a count of ten or more. The rearrangement links TRBV12-3 or TRBV12-4 to TRBJ2-5, with D tentatively TRBD1 or TRBD2 (5 bases each). V shed 4 bases and J shed 2 bases, with 14 bases lying between them. The CDR3 spans 15 residues. CDR3 nucleotide sequence: TGTGCCAGCAGTTCTACCCGGGACCAACAAGAGACCCAGTACTTC. Encoded protein: CASSSTRDQQETQYF.

This chain links TRBV12-3 or TRBV12-4 with TRBJ1-1; D unresolved. Trimming pared 0 bases from V and 11 bases from J, leaving 13 bases between. CDR3 length equals 13 residues. CDR3 nucleotide sequence: TGTGCCAGCAGTTTAGCGCTTGGGGTGGGGGCTTTCTTT. It translates to CASSLALGVGAFF.

At least ten counts were recorded for this clonotype. V is TRBV27 and J is TRBJ2-1, with TRBD2 identical over 8 bases. The CDR3 runs to 15 residues. J gave up 8 bases and V 8 bases, and 14 bases lay outside the gene matches. In germline, CDR1 is MNHEY, CDR2 SMNVEV (reference sequence). CDR3 region: CASHLAGQPWDEQFF. The CDR3 DNA reads as TGTGCCAGCCACTTAGCGGGGCAACCCTGGGATGAGCAGTTCTTC.

This clonotype was recorded at least ten times. J is TRBJ2-1 and V is TRBV5-1; 15 bases are a match to TRBD2. Trimming removed 4 bases from V and 2 bases from J; junction bases left unmatched: 1. The CDR3 spans 16 residues. Germline CDR1 and CDR2: SGHRS and YFSETQ. CDR3 sequence (DNA): TGCGCCAGCAGCAGGACTAGCGGGGGGGCCTACAATGAGCAGTTCTTC. Translated, it gives CASSRTSGGAYNEQFF. The full variable domain, in which reference TRBV5-1 and TRBJ2-1 provide the parts outside the CDR3, is KAGVTQTPRYLIKTRGQQVTLSCSPISGHRSVSWYQQTPGQGLQFLFEYFSETQRNKGNFPGRFSGRQFSNSRSEMNVSTLELGDSALYLCASSRTSGGAYNEQFFGPGTRLTVL.

The table lists this clonotype with many counts. The rearrangement links TRBV9 to TRBJ1-2; TRBD1 is a possible D gene (5 bases). V shed 4 bases and J shed 1 base, with 8 bases lying between them. The CDR3 runs 13 residues. In germline, CDR1 is SGDLS, CDR2 YYNGEE. The DNA of the CDR3 is TGTGCCAGCAGCCCCAGGGATAACTATGGCTACACCTTC. Amino acid sequence: CASSPRDNYGYTF.

This clonotype was seen many times. The V and J genes are TRBV5-1 and TRBJ2-5, with no clear D. V shed 2 bases and J shed 2 bases, with 7 bases lying between them. CDR1 and CDR2 from the germline V gene are SGHRS and YFSETQ. The CDR3 length is 13 residues. CDR3 residues: CASSFNTQETQYF. CDR3 DNA sequence: TGCGCCAGCAGCTTTAACACTCAAGAGACCCAGTACTTC.

This clonotype has at least ten counts. The chain recombines TRBV20-1 with TRBJ1-3; D may be TRBD1 (5 bases). Germline CDR1 and CDR2: DFQATT and SNEGSKA (reference sequence). This CDR3 spans 14 amino acids. Trimming pared 5 bases from V and 2 bases from J, leaving 13 bases between. CDR3 bases: TGCAGTGCTTACGCCGGGACCACTGGAAACACCATATATTTT. It is translated as CSAYAGTTGNTIYF.

Many counts were recorded for this clonotype. The chain links TRBV12-3 or TRBV12-4 to TRBJ1-5, with 7 bases aligning to TRBD1. CDR3 size: 20 residues. Trimming cost V 5 bases and J 0 bases; bases outside gene matches: 19. Written as DNA, the CDR3 is TGTGCCAGCAGTCATATCGACAGGGTTTCACGTTTTAATAGCAATCAGCCCCAGCATTTT. Protein sequence: CASSHIDRVSRFNSNQPQHF.

This clonotype was seen at least ten times. V and J are TRBV5-6 and TRBJ2-1; tentative D call: TRBD1 (6 bases). V gave up 6 bases and J gave up 10 bases, with 11 bases separating them. Germline values: CDR1 SGHDT, CDR2 YYEEEE. The CDR3 extends over 11 amino acids. The CDR3 sequence is CASTFDREQFF. CDR3 nucleotides: TGTGCCAGCACCTTTGACAGGGAGCAGTTCTTC.

Ten or more counts support this clonotype. This sequence joins TRBV24-1 and TRBJ2-2; TRBD2 is a possible D gene (6 bases). Germline-derived CDR1 and CDR2 are KGHDR and SFDVKD. The CDR3 has 14 amino acids. V was cut by 9 bases and J by 0 bases, with 10 bases left in between. This chain's CDR3 is CATADYTNTGELFF. The CDR3 nucleotides are TGTGCCACCGCGGACTATACGAACACCGGGGAGCTGTTTTTT.

This clonotype was recorded at least ten times. The rearrangement links TRBV20-1 to TRBJ2-1; tentative D call: TRBD2 (6 bases). Germline V gene data show CDR1 as DFQATT and CDR2 as SNEGSKA (reference sequence). The CDR3 spans 14 residues. With 4 bases removed from V and 6 bases from J, the gap between germline ends came to 16 bases. CDR3 protein: CSATRDSLLNEQFF. The CDR3 DNA reads TGCAGTGCTACCCGGGACTCGCTGCTCAATGAGCAGTTCTTC.